This paragraph covers one TCR beta chain sequence. The antigen is not known. This CDR3 comprises 14 residues. V lost 0 bases, J lost 2 bases, and 7 bases lay in between. Germline V lookup: CDR1 SGDLS, CDR2 YYNGEE. TCR beta CDR3 sequences were amplified from RNA transcripts. First-round RT-PCR of the TCR CDR3 relied on the HTBI primer set. TCRdb re-called the multiplex PCR reads with MiXCR, one entry per CDR3 protein. The sample records under 200,000 distinct CDR3 sequences, approximately 9% being singletons. Hyperthyroidism patients were newly diagnosed, had disease duration under 2 months, and were aged 18 to 65 years. Fresh 10 ml peripheral blood yielded PBMCs. These data come from a study of T cells in Graves' hyperthyroidism and ophthalmopathy. Study results and caveats: Blood also carried most thyroid clonotypes expanded above 0.001. Stable hyperthyroidism and ophthalmopathy were separated using 13 V-J signatures.

The chain carries TRBV9 and TRBJ2-3; possible D gene TRBD1, 6 bases. This receptor was obtained from a woman in her late teens or twenties with Graves' hyperthyroidism that later progressed to Graves' ophthalmopathy. The sequencing sample was made of blood. The CDR3 DNA sequence: TGTGCCAGCAGCGTAGGGGGGCCCACAGATACGCAGTATTTT. It encodes CASSVGGPTDTQYF.